What follows describes a single T cell receptor (beta chain). Its specificity is not known. This sample stems from a study of cytomegalovirus exposure and HLA in healthy donors. This PCR relied on a set of 60 Vbeta primers and 13 Jbeta primers. The assay was immunoSEQ multiplex PCR, and TCRdb's table has in-frame clones only and misses some. Of about 120,000 clones listed, 75% to 90% are singletons. Overall study findings and caveats: Earlier findings revealed that most TCR beta V segments proved productive either about 87% or about 30% of the time. A later analysis revealed that TCR association rates differed between HLA loci, peaking at DRB1 and bottoming out at HLA-C.

V was pared by 4 bases and J by 0 bases, with 2 bases of the junction left unmatched. Germline CDR1 and CDR2: SGHRS and YFSETQ. CDR3 length: 14 residues. Nominally healthy donors provided the samples, though records likely missed some immune exposures. This TCR came from a man in his forties or fifties in good health and CMV-seronegative. The material sequenced was PBMCs. The chain is built from TRBV5-1 and TRBJ1-1, with 8 bases lining up with TRBD1. The CDR3 here is CASSGTGMNTEAFF. In DNA form, the CDR3 reads TGCGCCAGCAGCGGGACAGGTATGAACACTGAAGCTTTCTTT.